The 10 T cell receptor beta chains below were found in one sample sequenced in a study of T cells in Graves' hyperthyroidism and ophthalmopathy. Authors of the study amplified TCR beta CDR3 regions from RNA transcripts. Using the HTBI primer set, a first-round RT-PCR was run on the TCR CDR3. TCRdb itself ran the multiplex PCR reads through MiXCR, one entry per CDR3 protein. The repertoire holds approximately 400,000 distinct CDR3 sequences, with roughly 13% as singletons. Sequenced: blood. Receptors were obtained from a young man with Graves' hyperthyroidism that later progressed to Graves' ophthalmopathy.

This chain uses TRBV5-1 with TRBJ1-1; D is ambiguous. The CDR3 is 13 amino acids. The germline V and J ends were trimmed by 5 bases and 2 bases, with 10 bases remaining between them. Germline V lookup: CDR1 SGHRS, CDR2 YFSETQ. In DNA form, the CDR3 reads TGCGCCAGCAGGTCAATCTCAAACACTGAAGCTTTCTTT. It encodes CASRSISNTEAFF.

Many counts were recorded for this clonotype. The rearrangement joins TRBV24-1 to TRBJ2-5; D is possibly TRBD1 or TRBD2 (6 bases each). Germline V gene lookup returns CDR1 KGHDR and CDR2 SFDVKD. This CDR3 spans 13 amino acids. The V end was cut by 10 bases, the J end by 7 bases, with 18 bases between. CDR3 DNA: TGTGCCACAGGGGTATCCGGAGGGGGGACCCAGTACTTC. This translates into CATGVSGGGTQYF.

J is TRBJ1-1 and V is TRBV10-2; D gene unclear. The CDR3 runs to 13 residues. Per the germline V gene, CDR1 is WSHSY and CDR2 is SAAADI. The V gene lost 2 bases and the J gene lost 0 bases, with 4 bases spanning the gap. CDR3 in DNA: TGCGCCAGCAGTGAGGTCATGAACACTGAAGCTTTCTTT. This encodes CASSEVMNTEAFF.

This clonotype was recorded many times. The rearrangement uses TRBV12-3 or TRBV12-4 and TRBJ2-1; no clear D. CDR3 size: 11 residues. The germline V and J ends were trimmed by 3 bases and 10 bases, with 7 bases remaining between them. The CDR3 region is CASSLAVEQFF. Here the CDR3 DNA reads TGTGCCAGCAGTTTGGCGGTAGAGCAGTTCTTC.

This clonotype appeared many times. This chain links TRBV11-3 with TRBJ2-3; 7 bases fit TRBD2. Germline CDR1 is SGHNT and CDR2 is YENEEA. CDR3 length: 16 amino acids. With V trimmed by 3 bases and J by 1 base, 7 bases remained unmatched. The CDR3: CASSFPWRERTDTQYF. CDR3 nucleotides: TGTGCCAGCAGCTTCCCCTGGCGGGAGCGCACAGATACGCAGTATTTT.

There are many counts of this clonotype. The chain uses TRBV27 and TRBJ1-1, with a tentative D call TRBD1 (6 bases). Germline V CDR1 and CDR2: MNHEY, SMNVEV (reference sequence). Trimming took off 0 bases at V and 4 bases at J, with 9 bases between the two ends. This CDR3 spans 14 amino acids. The DNA for the CDR3 is TGTGCCAGCAGTTTATCACGGACAGCCACTGAAGCTTTCTTT. Translating it yields CASSLSRTATEAFF.

The genes are TRBV18 and TRBJ2-7; possible D gene TRBD1, 5 bases. Trimming took 6 bases from V and 4 from J, leaving 19 bases between them. The CDR3 has 15 amino acids. Looked up from germline, CDR1 is KGHSH and CDR2 is LQKENI. CDR3 coding DNA: TGTGCCAGCTCCCTCCAGGGCACGGTTGAATACGAGCAGTACTTC. It specifies CASSLQGTVEYEQYF.

This clonotype appeared many times. The chain recombines TRBV12-3 or TRBV12-4 with TRBJ1-2, with TRBD1 matching over 9 bases. The junction had 9 bases not matched to a gene; V was cut back by 5 bases and J by 8 bases. The CDR3 has 14 residues. The CDR3 nucleotides read TGTGCCAGCAGTCTACTCCGGGACAGGGAGGGCTACACCTTC. The encoded protein is CASSLLRDREGYTF.

The V gene is TRBV7-9, the J gene TRBJ2-7; a possible D gene is TRBD1 (6 bases). With 2 bases removed from V and 4 bases from J, the gap between germline ends came to 15 bases. The CDR3 loop spans 15 amino acids. Germline V lookup: CDR1 SEHNR, CDR2 FQNEAQ (reference sequence). The CDR3 loop is CASSLYGTFVYEQYF. DNA of the CDR3: TGTGCCAGCAGCTTATACGGGACATTTGTTTACGAGCAGTACTTC.

This clonotype was counted between two and nine times. One end of the junction fails to match germline, which may point to a read error. CDR3 sequence reads: CASSLVPGPAGELLF. In nucleotides, the CDR3 is TGTGCCAGCAGCTTAGTTCCGGGGCCGGCCGGGGAGCTGCTTTTT. The J gene is TRBJ2-2, the V gene TRBV7-9; tentatively, D is TRBD1 or TRBD2 (5 bases each). The CDR3 contains 15 residues. Germline values: CDR1 SEHNR, CDR2 FQNEAQ (reference sequence). Drawing the rest from reference TRBV7-9 and TRBJ2-2, the complete variable domain is DTGVSQNPRHKITKRGQNVTFRCDPISEHNRLYWYRQTLGQGPEFLTYFQNEAQLEKSRLLSDRFSAERPKGSFSTLEIQRTEQGDSAMYLCASSLVPGPAGELLFGEGSRLTVL.